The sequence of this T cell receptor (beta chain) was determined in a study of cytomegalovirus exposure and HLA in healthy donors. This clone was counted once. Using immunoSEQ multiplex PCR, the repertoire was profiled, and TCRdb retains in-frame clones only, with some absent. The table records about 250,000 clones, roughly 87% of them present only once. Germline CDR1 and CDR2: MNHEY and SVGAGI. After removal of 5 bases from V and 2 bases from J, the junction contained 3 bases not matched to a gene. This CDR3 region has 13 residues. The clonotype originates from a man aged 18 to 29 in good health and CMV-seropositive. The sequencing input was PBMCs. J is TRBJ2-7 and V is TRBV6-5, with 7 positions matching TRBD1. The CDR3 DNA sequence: TGTGCCAGCAGTCAGGGGGTAGCCTACGAGCAGTACTTC. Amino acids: CASSQGVAYEQYF.